A selection of T cell receptor beta chains follows, all from one sample in a study of blood T cell repertoires in COVID-19. Method: immunoSEQ multiplex PCR; TCRdb's copy keeps in-frame clones and lacks some. The sample carries about 310,000 clones, 87% recorded once. Sequenced sample: PBMCs or T cells enriched from blood (not recorded which). All receptors derive from a woman aged 18-30 years who had recovered from COVID-19. CDR3s include the opening cysteine and the closing phenylalanine or tryptophan. The order of the fields is V gene, CDR3 protein.

TRBV27 | CASSHGTVNEQYF
TRBV7-3 | CASSLIDSGFSNTGELFF
TRBV5-1 | CASSTGTSTDTQYF
TRBV24-1 | CATSDFKGQGQETQYF
TRBV2 | CASSTQGFSQPQHF
TRBV5-4 | CASSLAGGAGEQYF
TRBV7-8 | CASRAGSYEQYF
TRBV6-4 | CASSDSIFGQGNQPQHF
TRBV5-1 | CASSLMNGLVEKLFF
TRBV28 | CASCAGVYEQYF
TRBV5-1 | CASSLIEGNYEQYF
TRBV7-9 | CASSHGRTGTGEGYTF
TRBV7-2 | CASSLSGGTGRGYTF
TRBV5-6 | CASSRGTGGLSNQPQHF
TRBV2 | CASSPTGGNYGYTF